Described below is a single T cell receptor beta chain sequence and its context. The sample originates from a study of blood T cell repertoires in COVID-19. Turning to the study itself: Material from acute and convalescent COVID-19 was sourced from the United States, Italy and Spain. From T cells, B-cell-depleted T cells, or PBMCs came the material, which was cDNA or gDNA.

Unmatched junction bases numbered 8, after V lost 0 bases and J lost 6 bases. The germline CDR1 and CDR2 sequences are MRHNA and SNTAGT. CDR3 length: 17 residues. Study processing details: Reference gene primer amplification gave nucleated cell count estimates. Profiled with immunoSEQ multiplex PCR; TCRdb holds only in-frame clones, not every one. Clonal size and the V and J genes are those of that table, whereas D and trimming came from the DNA. The table records 140,000 to 150,000 clones, roughly 86% of them present only once. This chain joins TRBV6-4 and TRBJ2-1, with 10 bases that match TRBD1. The source is a human donor in a cohort sampled during active COVID-19. Sample: peripheral blood. The CDR3 DNA is TGTGCCAGCAGTGACTCAAAGAGAGACAGGGGGCTCAATGAGCAGTTCTTC. Translating gives CASSDSKRDRGLNEQFF.